This TCR beta chain was documented in a study of early T cells in non-severe SARS-CoV-2 infection. The CDR3 is 18 amino acids. Germline CDR1 SGHVS, CDR2 FNYEAQ. The V end lost 0 bases, the J end lost 1 base, and 17 bases lay between the germline ends. Each cDNA molecule carried a unique molecular identifier. TCRdb re-derived calls from the 5' RACE reads in MiXCR, one entry per CDR3 protein. Seen here are roughly 40,000 distinct CDR3 sequences, around 6.1% observed once, and the top ten hold 12%. The chain recombines TRBV7-6 with TRBJ2-3, with D possibly TRBD2 on 6 matching bases. Input material: whole blood. This receptor was taken from an adult who was a healthcare worker with PCR-confirmed SARS-CoV-2 infection or an uninfected control (not recorded which). The CDR3 bases are TGTGCCAGCAGCTTAGCGATCGGTGTAGCGGTGGGCACAGATACGCAGTATTTT. This gives the protein CASSLAIGVAVGTDTQYF.